These T cell receptor beta chains were read from a single sample in a study of blood T cell repertoires in COVID-19. Profiling relied on immunoSEQ multiplex PCR, and the TCRdb table lists in-frame clones only, not all of them. The data contain around 180,000 clones, 74% of them singletons. Sequenced material: peripheral blood. All receptors derive from a woman of 80 years or more with acute or convalescent COVID-19. Both conserved end residues are part of each CDR3. A D gene is named only where the DNA matches it firmly. Clone size is shown for a subset of rows, as once, few, many or a class of expanded clone.

TRBD2	TRBJ2-1	TRBV5-4	-	CASSSGGLAGVNEQFF	TGTGCCAGCAGCTCCGGGGGACTAGCGGGAGTCAATGAGCAGTTCTTC
-	TRBJ2-2	TRBV18	few	CASSPPQTVNPFTGELFF	TGTGCCAGCTCACCCCCCCAGACAGTGAACCCCTTCACCGGGGAGCTGTTTTTT
-	TRBJ1-3	TRBV2	-	CASSATQAGNTIYF	TGTGCCAGCAGTGCTACACAGGCTGGAAACACCATATATTTT
TRBD2	TRBJ2-3	TRBV29-1	-	CSVGAGGRDTQYF	TGCAGCGTTGGGGCGGGAGGGAGAGATACGCAGTATTTT
TRBD1	TRBJ1-5	TRBV20-1	once	CSASPGQGTQPQHF	TGCAGTGCTAGTCCGGGACAGGGAACTCAGCCCCAGCATTTT
-	TRBJ1-2	TRBV6-5	-	CAIGGGDYGYTF	TGTGCCATTGGGGGCGGCGACTATGGCTACACCTTC
TRBD2	TRBJ2-7	TRBV19	-	CASSPVAGGTYEQYF	TGTGCCAGTAGTCCCGTAGCGGGAGGTACCTACGAGCAGTACTTC
TRBD1	TRBJ2-6	TRBV5-1	-	CASSRGTGYSGANVLTF	TGCGCCAGCAGCCGCGGGACAGGATACTCTGGGGCCAACGTCCTGACTTTC
-	TRBJ2-2	TRBV5-4	few	CASSVTGQNTGELFF	TGTGCCAGCAGCGTGACGGGACAGAACACCGGGGAGCTGTTTTTT
-	TRBJ1-2	TRBV5-1	-	CASSLRRKEDGYTF	TGCGCCAGCAGCTTGCGCAGGAAAGAAGATGGCTACACCTTC
-	TRBJ1-1	TRBV12-3/TRBV12-4	-	CASSLRGIAEAFF	TGTGCTAGCAGTCTAAGGGGGATTGCTGAAGCTTTCTTT
TRBD2	TRBJ2-5	TRBV2	few	CASSDSGGETQYF	TGTGCCAGCAGTGATTCGGGGGGGGAGACCCAGTACTTC
TRBD1	TRBJ2-5	TRBV5-1	-	CASSESGTGGRETQYF	TGCGCCAGCAGCGAGAGTGGGACAGGGGGAAGAGAGACCCAGTACTTC
TRBD1	TRBJ2-3	TRBV28	-	CASSLGQGAFMTDTQYF	TGTGCCAGCAGTCTGGGACAGGGGGCTTTCATGACAGATACGCAGTATTTT
-	TRBJ2-3	TRBV7-2	-	CASSLSYTDTQYF	TGTGCCAGCAGCTTATCGTACACAGATACGCAGTATTTT
TRBD1	TRBJ2-2	TRBV11-2	few	CASRVGQGGSTGELFF	TGTGCCAGCAGAGTCGGACAGGGGGGGAGCACCGGGGAGCTGTTTTTT